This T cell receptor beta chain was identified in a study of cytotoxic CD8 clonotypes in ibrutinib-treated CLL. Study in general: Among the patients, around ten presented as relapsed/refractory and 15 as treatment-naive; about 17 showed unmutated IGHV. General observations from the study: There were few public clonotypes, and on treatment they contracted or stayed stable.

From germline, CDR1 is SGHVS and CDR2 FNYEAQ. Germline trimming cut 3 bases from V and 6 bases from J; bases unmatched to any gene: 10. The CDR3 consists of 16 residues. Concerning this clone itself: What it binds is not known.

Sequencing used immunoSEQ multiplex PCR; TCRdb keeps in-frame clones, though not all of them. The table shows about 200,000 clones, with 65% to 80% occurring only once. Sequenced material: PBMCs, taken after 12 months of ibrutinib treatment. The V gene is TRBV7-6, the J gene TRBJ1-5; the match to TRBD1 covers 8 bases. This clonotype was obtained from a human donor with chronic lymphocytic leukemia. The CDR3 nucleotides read TGTGCCAGCAGCTTGTTGGACAGGGTGGCGTCTCAGCCCCAGCATTTT. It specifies CASSLLDRVASQPQHF.